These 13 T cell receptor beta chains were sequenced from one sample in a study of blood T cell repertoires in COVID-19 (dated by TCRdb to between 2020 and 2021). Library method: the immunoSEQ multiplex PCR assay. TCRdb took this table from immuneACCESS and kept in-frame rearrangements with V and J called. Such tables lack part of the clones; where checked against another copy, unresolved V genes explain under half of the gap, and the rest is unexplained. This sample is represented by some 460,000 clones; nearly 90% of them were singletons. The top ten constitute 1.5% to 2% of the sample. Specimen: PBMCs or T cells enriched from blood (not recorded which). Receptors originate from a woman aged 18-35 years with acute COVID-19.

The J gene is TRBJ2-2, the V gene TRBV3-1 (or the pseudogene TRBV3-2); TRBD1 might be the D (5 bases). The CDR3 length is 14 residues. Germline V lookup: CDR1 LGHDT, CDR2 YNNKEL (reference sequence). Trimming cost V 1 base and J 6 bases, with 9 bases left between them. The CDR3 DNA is TGTGCCAGCAGCCAAGGGGGCGCGGCCGGGGAGCTGTTTTTT. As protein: CASSQGGAAGELFF.

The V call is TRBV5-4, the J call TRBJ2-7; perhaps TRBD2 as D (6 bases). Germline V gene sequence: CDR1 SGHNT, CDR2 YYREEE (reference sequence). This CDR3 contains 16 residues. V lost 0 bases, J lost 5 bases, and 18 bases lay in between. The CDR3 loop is CASSLGQTRFAHEQYF. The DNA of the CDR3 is TGTGCCAGCAGCTTGGGCCAGACTAGGTTTGCGCACGAGCAGTACTTC.

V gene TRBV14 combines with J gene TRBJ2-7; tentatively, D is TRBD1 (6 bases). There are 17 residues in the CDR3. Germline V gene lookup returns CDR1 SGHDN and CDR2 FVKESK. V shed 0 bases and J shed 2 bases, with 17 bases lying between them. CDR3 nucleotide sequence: TGTGCCAGCAGCCAAGACGAATTGGTGGACAGAGCCTACGAGCAGTACTTC. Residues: CASSQDELVDRAYEQYF.

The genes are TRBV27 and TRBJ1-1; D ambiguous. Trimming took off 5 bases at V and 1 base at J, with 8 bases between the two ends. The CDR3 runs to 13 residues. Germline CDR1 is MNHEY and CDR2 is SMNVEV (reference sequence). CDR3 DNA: TGTGCCAGCAGTAGCTCGGGGAACACTGAAGCTTTCTTT. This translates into CASSSSGNTEAFF.

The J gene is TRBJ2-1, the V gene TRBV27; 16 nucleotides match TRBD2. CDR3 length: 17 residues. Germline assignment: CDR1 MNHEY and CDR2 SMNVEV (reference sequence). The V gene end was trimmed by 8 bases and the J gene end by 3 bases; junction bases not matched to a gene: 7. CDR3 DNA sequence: TGTGCCAGCTCCGGGACTAGCGGGAGGGCCGGCTACAATGAGCAGTTCTTC. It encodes CASSGTSGRAGYNEQFF.

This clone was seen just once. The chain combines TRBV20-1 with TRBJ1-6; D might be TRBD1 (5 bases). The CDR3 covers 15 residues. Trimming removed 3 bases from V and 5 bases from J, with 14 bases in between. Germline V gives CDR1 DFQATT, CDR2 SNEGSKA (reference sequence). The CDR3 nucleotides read TGCAGTGCTAGTGGCAGGGCTGAGAATAATTCACCCCTCCACTTT. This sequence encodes CSASGRAENNSPLHF.

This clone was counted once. CDR3 nucleotide sequence: TGTGCCACCATAACTAGCAAAGATCCAGAGACCCAGTACTTC. It is translated as CATITSKDPETQYF. V gene TRBV24-1 combines with J gene TRBJ2-5; TRBD2 might be the D (6 bases). V gave up 8 bases and J gave up 4 bases, with 16 bases separating them. The CDR3 loop spans 14 amino acids. In germline, CDR1 is KGHDR, CDR2 SFDVKD.

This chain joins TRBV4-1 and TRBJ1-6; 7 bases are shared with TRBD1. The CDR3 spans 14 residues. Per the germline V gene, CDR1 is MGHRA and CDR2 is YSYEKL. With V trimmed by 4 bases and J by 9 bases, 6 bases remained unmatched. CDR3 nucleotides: TGCGCCAGCAGCCGAGACAGGGTTGGTTCACCCCTCCACTTT. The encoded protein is CASSRDRVGSPLHF.

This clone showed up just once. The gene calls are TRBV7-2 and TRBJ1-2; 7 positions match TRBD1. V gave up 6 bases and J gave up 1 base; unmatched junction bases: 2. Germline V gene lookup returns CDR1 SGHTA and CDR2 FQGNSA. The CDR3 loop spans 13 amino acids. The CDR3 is CASRRDSNYGYTF. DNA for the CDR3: TGTGCCAGCAGAAGGGACAGTAACTATGGCTACACCTTC.

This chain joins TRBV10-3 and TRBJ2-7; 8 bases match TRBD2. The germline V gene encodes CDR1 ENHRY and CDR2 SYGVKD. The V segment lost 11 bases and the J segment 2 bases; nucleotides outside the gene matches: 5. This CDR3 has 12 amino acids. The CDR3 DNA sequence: TGTGCCGCTAGCGGGTCGACCTACGAGCAGTACTTC. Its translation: CAASGSTYEQYF.

Here the CDR3 reads CASSLMGQGTGNTIYF. The CDR3 nucleotides read TGTGCCAGCAGCTTAATGGGACAGGGGACGGGAAACACCATATATTTT. The chain employs TRBV7-2 and TRBJ1-3; 10 positions match TRBD1. Germline V gives CDR1 SGHTA, CDR2 FQGNSA. The CDR3 loop spans 16 amino acids. The V and J ends lost 2 bases and 4 bases, in that order; junction bases with no gene match: 5.

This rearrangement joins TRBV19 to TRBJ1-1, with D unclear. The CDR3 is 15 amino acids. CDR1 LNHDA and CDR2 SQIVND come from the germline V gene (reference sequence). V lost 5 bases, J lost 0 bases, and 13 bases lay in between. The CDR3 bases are TGTGCCAGTAGTGCCGGACTGATTATGAACACTGAAGCTTTCTTT. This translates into CASSAGLIMNTEAFF. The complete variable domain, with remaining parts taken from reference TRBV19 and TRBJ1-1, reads DGGITQSPKYLFRKEGQNVTLSCEQNLNHDAMYWYRQDPGQGLRLIYYSQIVNDFQKGDIAEGYSVSREKKESFPLTVTSAQKNPTAFYLCASSAGLIMNTEAFFGQGTRLTVV.

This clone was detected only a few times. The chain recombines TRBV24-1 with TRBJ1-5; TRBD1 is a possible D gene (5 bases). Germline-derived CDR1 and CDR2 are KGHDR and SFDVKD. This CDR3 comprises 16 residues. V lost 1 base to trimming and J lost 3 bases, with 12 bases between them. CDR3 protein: CATSDFRVEDNQPQHF. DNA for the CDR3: TGTGCCACCAGTGATTTCAGGGTGGAAGACAATCAGCCCCAGCATTTT.